This passage covers 3 T cell receptor beta chains from one sample sequenced in a study of vaccination effects on CD4 cells after COVID-19. Before sequencing took place, the ViraFEST assay used viral peptide pools to expand antigen-specific CD4+ T cells. Following culture for around 10 days, CD4+ T cells were isolated. Neither prior SARS-CoV-2 infection nor positive nucleocapsid antibodies were present in the vaccine recipients. Antigens of these TCRs are unknown. Generated by immunoSEQ multiplex PCR, the TCRdb table keeps only in-frame clones and is missing some. This table has approximately 40,000 clones, around 70% appearing once. Sequencing used CD4+ T cells from PBMCs cultured with SARS-CoV-2 spike peptides, obtained before COVID-19 vaccination. These receptor sequences come from a human donor who received a COVID-19 vaccine.

This chain's CDR3 is CASSFGTVPTEAFF. The CDR3 DNA reads TGCGCCAGCAGCTTCGGAACCGTCCCCACTGAAGCTTTCTTT. This sequence joins TRBV5-1 and TRBJ1-1, with D hard to call. Trimming took off 2 bases at V and 4 bases at J, with 12 bases between the two ends. CDR1 and CDR2 (germline): SGHRS, YFSETQ. The CDR3 sequence is 14 residues long.

This chain connects TRBV19 to TRBJ2-7; 10 bases fit TRBD1. The CDR3 runs to 16 residues. V was pared by 4 bases and J by 5 bases, with 11 bases of the junction left unmatched. Germline CDR1 and CDR2: LNHDA and SQIVND (reference sequence). The CDR3 region is CASSKRTGTGVHEQYF. The CDR3 DNA reads as TGTGCCAGTAGTAAAAGAACCGGGACAGGGGTCCACGAGCAGTACTTC.

V is TRBV19 and J is TRBJ1-2, with D possibly TRBD1 on 5 matching bases. Per the germline V gene, CDR1 is LNHDA and CDR2 is SQIVND (reference sequence). The V end lost 5 bases, the J end lost 2 bases, and 9 bases lay between the germline ends. This CDR3 has 13 residues. Here the CDR3 reads CASSLTENYGYTF. The CDR3 nucleotides read TGTGCCAGTAGTCTGACAGAAAACTATGGCTACACCTTC.